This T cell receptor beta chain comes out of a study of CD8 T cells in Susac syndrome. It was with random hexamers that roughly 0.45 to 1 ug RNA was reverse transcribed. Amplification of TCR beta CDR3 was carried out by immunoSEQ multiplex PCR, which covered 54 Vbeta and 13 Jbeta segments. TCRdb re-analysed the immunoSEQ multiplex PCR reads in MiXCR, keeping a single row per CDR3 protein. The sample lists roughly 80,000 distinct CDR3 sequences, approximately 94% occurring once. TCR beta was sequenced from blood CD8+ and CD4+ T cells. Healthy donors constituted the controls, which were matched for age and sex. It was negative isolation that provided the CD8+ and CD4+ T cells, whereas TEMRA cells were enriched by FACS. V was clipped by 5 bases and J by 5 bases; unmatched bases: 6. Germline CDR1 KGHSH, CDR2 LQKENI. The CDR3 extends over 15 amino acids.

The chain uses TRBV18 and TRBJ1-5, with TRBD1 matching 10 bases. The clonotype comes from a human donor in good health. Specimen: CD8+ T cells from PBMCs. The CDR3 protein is CASSMTGGRDQPQHF. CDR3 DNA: TGTGCCAGCTCAATGACAGGGGGCCGGGATCAGCCCCAGCATTTT.